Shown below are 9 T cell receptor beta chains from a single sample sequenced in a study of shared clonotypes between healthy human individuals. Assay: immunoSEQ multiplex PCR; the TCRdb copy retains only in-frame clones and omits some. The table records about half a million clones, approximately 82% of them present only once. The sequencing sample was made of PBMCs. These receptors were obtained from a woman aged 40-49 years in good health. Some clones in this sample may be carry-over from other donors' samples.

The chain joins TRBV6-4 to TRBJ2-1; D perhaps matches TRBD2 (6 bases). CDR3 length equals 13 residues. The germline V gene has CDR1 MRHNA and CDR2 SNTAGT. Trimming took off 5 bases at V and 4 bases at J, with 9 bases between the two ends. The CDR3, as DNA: TGTGCCAGCAGTCGGGACTTATACAATGAGCAGTTCTTC. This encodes CASSRDLYNEQFF.

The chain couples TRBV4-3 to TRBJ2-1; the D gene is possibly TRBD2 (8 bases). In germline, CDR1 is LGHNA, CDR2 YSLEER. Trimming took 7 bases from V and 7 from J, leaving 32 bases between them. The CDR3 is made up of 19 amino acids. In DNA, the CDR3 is TGCGCCAGCACCACGAGGGGGCGGGAGGACCTAAATACTTGGAATGAGCAGTTCTTC. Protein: CASTTRGREDLNTWNEQFF.

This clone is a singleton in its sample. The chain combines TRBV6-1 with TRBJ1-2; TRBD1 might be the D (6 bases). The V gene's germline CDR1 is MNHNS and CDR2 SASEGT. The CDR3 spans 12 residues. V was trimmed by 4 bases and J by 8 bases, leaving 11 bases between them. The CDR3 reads CASSVGGRGYTF. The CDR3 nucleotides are TGTGCCAGCAGTGTGGGGGGGCGCGGCTACACCTTC.

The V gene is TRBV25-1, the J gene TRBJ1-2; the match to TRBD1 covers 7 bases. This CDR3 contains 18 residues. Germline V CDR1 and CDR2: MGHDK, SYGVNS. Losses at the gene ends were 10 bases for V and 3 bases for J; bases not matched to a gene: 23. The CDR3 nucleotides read TGTGCCATAGCCGTATTCCCGGGACAGCGGAATACGGACTATGGCTACACCTTC. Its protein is CAIAVFPGQRNTDYGYTF.

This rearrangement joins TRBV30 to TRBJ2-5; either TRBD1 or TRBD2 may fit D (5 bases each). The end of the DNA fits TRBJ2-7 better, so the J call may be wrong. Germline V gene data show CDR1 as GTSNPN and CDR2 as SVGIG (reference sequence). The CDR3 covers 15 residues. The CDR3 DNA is TGTGCCTGGAGTTACGGGACGGCAGTCTCCTACGAGCAGTACTTC. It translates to CAWSYGTAVSYEQYF.

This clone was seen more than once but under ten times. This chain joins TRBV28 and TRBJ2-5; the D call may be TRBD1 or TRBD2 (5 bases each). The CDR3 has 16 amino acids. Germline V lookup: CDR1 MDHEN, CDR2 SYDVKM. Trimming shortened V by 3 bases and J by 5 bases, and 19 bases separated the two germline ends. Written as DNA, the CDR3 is TGTGCCAGCAGTTTGCCCGTTTCCGGGACGGGGGAGACCCAGTACTTC. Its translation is CASSLPVSGTGETQYF.

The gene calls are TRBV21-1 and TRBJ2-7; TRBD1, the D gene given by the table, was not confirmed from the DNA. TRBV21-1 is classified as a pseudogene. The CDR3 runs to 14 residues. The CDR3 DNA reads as TGTGCCAGCAGCTCCAGGGGGTCCCCCTACGAGCAGTACTTC. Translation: CASSSRGSPYEQYF.

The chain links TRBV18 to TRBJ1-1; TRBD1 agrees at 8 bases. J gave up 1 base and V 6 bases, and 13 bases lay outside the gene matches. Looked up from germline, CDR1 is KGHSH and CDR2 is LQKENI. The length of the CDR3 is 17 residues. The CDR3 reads CASSPTGDPNGNTEAFF. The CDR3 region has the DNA TGTGCCAGCTCCCCGACAGGGGACCCCAATGGGAACACTGAAGCTTTCTTT.

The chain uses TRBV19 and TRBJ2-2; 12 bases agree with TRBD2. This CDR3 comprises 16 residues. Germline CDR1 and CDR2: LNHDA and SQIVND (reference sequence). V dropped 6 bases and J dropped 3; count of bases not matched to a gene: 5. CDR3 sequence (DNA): TGTGCCAGTAGCAAAACTAGCGGGAGGTACACCGGGGAGCTGTTTTTT. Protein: CASSKTSGRYTGELFF.